This T cell receptor (beta chain) emerged from a study of cytotoxic CD8 clonotypes in ibrutinib-treated CLL. General study results and limits: Increased clonality at ibrutinib response gave way to a return toward baseline at progression. Public clonotypes, found uncommonly, either contracted or stayed stable on treatment.

The repertoire was sequenced with immunoSEQ multiplex PCR; TCRdb's copy has only in-frame clones and lacks some. The sample includes around 50,000 clones, 56% of them seen just once. CDR3 length: 14 residues. Trimming stripped 3 bases from V and 8 bases from J, with 15 bases between. Germline V gene data show CDR1 as SGDLS and CDR2 as YYNGEE. This clone appeared a few times. Its antigen remains unknown. This sequence joins TRBV9 and TRBJ1-3, with TRBD1 as a possible D gene (5 bases). This sequence was found in a human donor with chronic lymphocytic leukemia. Sample: PBMCs, taken after 24 months of ibrutinib treatment. CDR3 nucleotides: TGTGCCAGCAGCGGGCACCGACTAGGGGACACCATATATTTT. It codes for CASSGHRLGDTIYF.